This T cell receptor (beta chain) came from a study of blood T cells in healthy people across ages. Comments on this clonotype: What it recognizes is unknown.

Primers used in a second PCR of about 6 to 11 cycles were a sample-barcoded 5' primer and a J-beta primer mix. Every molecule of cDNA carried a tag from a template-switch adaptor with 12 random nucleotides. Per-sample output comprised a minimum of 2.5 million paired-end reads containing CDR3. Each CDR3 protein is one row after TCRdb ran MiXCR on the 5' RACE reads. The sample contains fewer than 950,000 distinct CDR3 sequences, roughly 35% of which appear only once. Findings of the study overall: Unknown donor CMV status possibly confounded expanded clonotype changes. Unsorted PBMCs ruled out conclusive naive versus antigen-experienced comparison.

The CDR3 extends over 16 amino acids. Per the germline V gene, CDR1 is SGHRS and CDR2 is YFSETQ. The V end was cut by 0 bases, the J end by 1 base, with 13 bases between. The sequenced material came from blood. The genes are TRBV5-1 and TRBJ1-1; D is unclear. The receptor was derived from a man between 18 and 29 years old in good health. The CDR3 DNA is TGCGCCAGCAGCTTGGCCCCTGGACCGACGAACACTGAAGCTTTCTTT. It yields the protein CASSLAPGPTNTEAFF.